This TCR beta chain was captured by sequencing in a study of cytomegalovirus exposure and HLA in healthy donors. The wider study: Early released data had roughly 81 million unique TCRs, all coming from HLA-typed donors. Whole-study findings and limits: Solely CMV serostatus was available to characterize immune exposure.

About this clone itself: Its antigen is not identified.

Germline loops: CDR1 SQVTM, CDR2 ANQGSEA. This CDR3 has 14 amino acids. J lost 1 base, V lost 4 bases, and 4 bases had no gene match. Researchers ran the PCR with 60 Vbeta and 13 Jbeta primers. Only in-frame clones appear in the TCRdb table, and some are missing; sequencing was by immunoSEQ multiplex PCR. The sample holds 65,000 to 90,000 clones. The TCR sequence derives from a female donor in good health and CMV-seropositive. The chain links TRBV29-1 to TRBJ2-1; 7 bases align to TRBD2. Source material: PBMCs. CDR3 coding DNA: TGCAGCGTTGTAGGCGGGAGTTCCTACAATGAGCAGTTCTTC. Amino acids: CSVVGGSSYNEQFF.